This entry is about one TCR beta chain. As yet, its antigen is unknown. This record comes from a study of OX40 agonist ivuxolimab in advanced cancers. About the research overall: Ivuxolimab, an agonist antibody against OX40 (CD134), was given to patients. The study, taken as a whole, reports: Among the lowest levels of clonal expansion were found in partial responders at 0.1-3.0 mg/kg. On average, CD8+ T cells showed a greater number of expanded clones than CD4+. In the 0.1 to 3.0 mg/kg range, CD4+ and CD8+ blood T cells had expanded clonally by week 6.

Produced via immunoSEQ multiplex PCR; TCRdb's table is partial and in-frame only. The sample includes 70,000 to 95,000 clones, 80% to 90% of them seen just once. There are 12 residues in the CDR3. V shed 5 bases, J shed 2 bases, and the junction held 0 bases outside the gene matches. Germline V gene sequence: CDR1 KGHSH, CDR2 LQKENI. This receptor was taken from an adult with an advanced solid tumor such as melanoma, head and neck, liver or kidney cancer. Sequencing was performed on CD4+ or CD8+ T cells sorted from blood, taken in a trial of the OX40 agonist ivuxolimab. The chain recombines TRBV18 with TRBJ2-7; 7 bases agree with TRBD1. The CDR3: CASSDRAYEQYF. CDR3 coding DNA: TGTGCCAGCTCAGACAGGGCCTACGAGCAGTACTTC.